The rows below give T cell receptor beta chains drawn from one sample of a study of cytomegalovirus exposure and HLA in healthy donors. Data came from immunoSEQ multiplex PCR; TCRdb stores just in-frame clones and leaves some out. In the table there are over 150,000 clones, roughly 77% of which are singletons. Material: PBMCs. Every receptor here comes from a young woman in good health and CMV-seropositive. Both conserved end residues are part of each CDR3. A D gene is named only where the DNA matches it firmly. Rows give clone size only sometimes, using once, few, many, or a class for an expanded clone.

D gene	V gene	CDR3 length	J gene	clone size	CDR3 DNA	CDR3 protein
TRBD2	TRBV6-4	15	TRBJ2-3	NA	TGTGCCAGCAGTGGATCTAGCGGTAGCACAGATACGCAGTATTTT	CASSGSSGSTDTQYF
TRBD1	TRBV2	19	TRBJ2-7	NA	TGTGCCAGCAGGGTAGACAGGGGCGATGACGAATTTTTACCCTACGAGCAGTACTTC	CASRVDRGDDEFLPYEQYF
TRBD1	TRBV19	18	TRBJ1-5	NA	TGTGCCAGTAGGTCCCGGGACAGGGCCTCTTATAGCAATCAGCCCCAGCATTTT	CASRSRDRASYSNQPQHF
NA	TRBV7-9	13	TRBJ2-7	once	TGTGCCAGCGTACTAGGAAATCGCTACGAGCAGTACTTC	CASVLGNRYEQYF
TRBD2	TRBV7-8	15	TRBJ2-7	NA	TGTGCCAGCAGCTTCGGGACTAGCGGGAGCTACGAGCAGTACTTC	CASSFGTSGSYEQYF
NA	TRBV6-5	15	TRBJ1-2	NA	TGTGCCAGCAGTTACTCGATCGCACGGACGGGAGGCTACACCTTC	CASSYSIARTGGYTF
NA	TRBV10-2	13	TRBJ1-2	NA	TGCGCCAGCAGTGAACACCCTAACTATGGCTACACCTTC	CASSEHPNYGYTF
TRBD1	TRBV5-1	15	TRBJ2-5	once	TGCGCCAGCAGCTTGGTAGGGACAGGCCAAGAGGCCCAGTACTTC	CASSLVGTGQEAQYF
NA	TRBV6-5	13	TRBJ1-2	few	TGTGCCAGCAGTTCGGGCAGGGGAACAGGCTACACCTTC	CASSSGRGTGYTF
TRBD1	TRBV5-1	15	TRBJ1-2	NA	TGCGCCAGCAGCTTGGGGGGACAGGGAAGCTATGGCTACACCTTC	CASSLGGQGSYGYTF
TRBD2	TRBV27	14	TRBJ2-5	NA	TGTGCCAGCAGACTAGCGGCGATCCAAGAGACCCAGTACTTC	CASRLAAIQETQYF
NA	TRBV7-8	13	TRBJ2-7	NA	TGTGCCAGCAGCCAGGGGACGGCCTACGAGCAGTACTTC	CASSQGTAYEQYF
TRBD2	TRBV18	14	TRBJ2-7	NA	TGTGCCAGCTCACCGCAAACTAGCGGGGCCGAGCAGTACTTC	CASSPQTSGAEQYF
NA	TRBV28	13	TRBJ1-2	NA	TGTGCCAGCAGCCTAGGGGCCATCTATGGCTACACCTTC	CASSLGAIYGYTF
NA	TRBV7-9	14	TRBJ2-1	NA	TGTGCCAGCAGCCTGCTTACAGATATCGGCGAGCAGTTCTTC	CASSLLTDIGEQFF
TRBD2	TRBV6-6	13	TRBJ2-3	few	TGTGCCAGCGCGGGAGGCGGCACAGATACGCAGTATTTT	CASAGGGTDTQYF
TRBD1	TRBV19	13	TRBJ1-1	once	TGTGCCAGTAGTCAGGGACAGGCGGCTGAAGCTTTCTTT	CASSQGQAAEAFF
NA	TRBV5-5	14	TRBJ2-5	NA	TGTGCCAGCAGCTTGGAAGCGTACCAAGAGACCCAGTACTTC	CASSLEAYQETQYF
TRBD1	TRBV5-1	15	TRBJ1-1	few	TGCGCCAGCAGCCTGGGGACAGGGGAGGACACTGAAGCTTTCTTT	CASSLGTGEDTEAFF
TRBD1	TRBV28	15	TRBJ1-1	NA	TGTGCCAGCAGTCAAACGGCAGGGGGCAACACTGAAGCTTTCTTT	CASSQTAGGNTEAFF
TRBD2	TRBV19	17	TRBJ2-1	NA	TGTGCCAGTAGTATTGAATGGCGGGAGGGCGTTATCGATGAGCAGTTCTTC	CASSIEWREGVIDEQFF
TRBD1	TRBV7-6	15	TRBJ1-3	NA	TGTGCCAGCAGCCCACAGGGGGCGCAGGGAAACACCATATATTTT	CASSPQGAQGNTIYF
NA	TRBV28	14	TRBJ1-1	NA	TGTGCCAGCATTATACAGGGTTCGAACACTGAAGCTTTCTTT	CASIIQGSNTEAFF
NA	TRBV10-3	12	TRBJ1-1	NA	TGTGCCAGCTCGGTCATGAACACTGAAGCTTTCTTT	CASSVMNTEAFF
NA	TRBV5-8	13	TRBJ2-3	NA	TGTGCCAGCTCCCTAGCTCCCTTTCAGGCGCAGTATTTT	CASSLAPFQAQYF
NA	TRBV27	15	TRBJ2-3	NA	TGTGCCAGCAGGTGGGCAGCGGGTGGGTCAGATACGCAGTATTTT	CASRWAAGGSDTQYF
NA	TRBV6-6	13	TRBJ1-1	NA	TGTGCCAGCAGCCTGACAGAGAACACTGAAGCTTTCTTT	CASSLTENTEAFF
TRBD2	TRBV4-1	13	TRBJ2-7	NA	TGCGCCAGCAGCCAAGGGACTAGCGGGAGTATGGACTTC	CASSQGTSGSMDF
TRBD2	TRBV7-8	13	TRBJ2-7	NA	TGTGCCAGCATCCCGGGAGGGACGGTCGAGCAGTACTTC	CASIPGGTVEQYF
TRBD1	TRBV15	16	TRBJ1-6	NA	TGTGCCACCAGCAGGGGGACAGGTTTAACAAATCCACCCCTCCACTTT	CATSRGTGLTNPPLHF
TRBD1	TRBV5-1	17	TRBJ2-4	NA	TGCGCCAGCAGCTTGATTACCGGGACAGGGAATGGAAACATTCAGTACTTC	CASSLITGTGNGNIQYF
NA	TRBV27	16	TRBJ1-1	NA	TGTGCCAGCAGTTTATCGGCTGGTGAGGCTCGGATCAAAGCTTTCTTT	CASSLSAGEARIKAFF
TRBD2	TRBV11-2	16	TRBJ2-5	NA	TGTGCCAGCAGCTCTAATAGCGGGAGGGCCCAAGAGACCCAGTACTTC	CASSSNSGRAQETQYF
NA	TRBV27	15	TRBJ2-7	once	TGTGCCAGCAGCCTTAAGATCGTCGGTACCTACGAGCAGTACTTC	CASSLKIVGTYEQYF
TRBD2	TRBV11-3	15	TRBJ2-1	NA	TGTGCCAGCAGCTTAGGGACTAGCTGGTCCAATGAGCAGTTCTTC	CASSLGTSWSNEQFF
TRBD1	TRBV28	15	TRBJ1-1	many	TGTGCCAGCAGTCCCGGACAGGGAAAAAGGGCTGAAGCTTTCTTT	CASSPGQGKRAEAFF
NA	TRBV7-9	16	TRBJ2-7	NA	TGTGCCAGCAGCTCTCTAGGACAGTTGGGGAGAGTCGAGCAGTACTTC	CASSSLGQLGRVEQYF
TRBD2	TRBV7-8	17	TRBJ2-2	NA	TGTGCCAGCAGCTTAGTCCCAACTAGCGGGAGTCCCGGGGAGCTGTTTTTT	CASSLVPTSGSPGELFF
TRBD1	TRBV5-5	15	TRBJ2-1	NA	TGTGCCAGCAGCTTCGACGGACAGGGCCACAATGAGCAGTTCTTC	CASSFDGQGHNEQFF
NA	TRBV20-1	11	TRBJ2-3	NA	TGCAGTGCTTTCCACACAGATACGCAGTATTTT	CSAFHTDTQYF
NA	TRBV7-9	13	TRBJ1-1	NA	TGTGCCAGCAGCTCGACGACAGGCACAAAATCTTTCTTT	CASSSTTGTKSFF